This entry is about one T cell receptor beta chain. The entry originates in a study of OX40 agonist ivuxolimab in advanced cancers. About the research overall: Subjects had a mean age of around 60 years, with a range of roughly 20 to 79; around 80% were male.

V was trimmed by 2 bases and J by 0 bases, leaving 8 bases between them. Germline V CDR1 and CDR2: MNHNY, SVGAGI (reference sequence). CDR3 length: 15 residues. Clones were sequenced by immunoSEQ multiplex PCR, and TCRdb holds only the in-frame ones, with some missing. Of some 50,000 clones listed, 88% are singletons. The rearrangement links TRBV6-6 to TRBJ2-4; no clear D. This sequence was found in an adult with an advanced solid tumor such as melanoma, head and neck, liver or kidney cancer. This specimen consisted of CD4+ or CD8+ T cells sorted from blood, obtained in a trial of the OX40 agonist ivuxolimab. CDR3 loop: CASSYQELAKNIQYF. CDR3 sequence (DNA): TGTGCCAGCAGTTACCAGGAGCTAGCCAAAAACATTCAGTACTTC.